The 6 T cell receptor beta chains given below trace back to one sample, sequenced in a study of neoadjuvant anti-PD-1 for oral cavity cancer. The method was immunoSEQ multiplex PCR; TCRdb's version includes in-frame clones alone and lacks a portion of them. Of over 65,000 clones in the sample, around 85% were seen once. As for time point: after neoadjuvant nivolumab, at surgical resection. The sample here was PBMCs, taken after nivolumab (anti-PD-1) treatment. The receptors were sampled from a person between 40 and 85 years old with oral cavity squamous cell carcinoma.

The rearrangement joins TRBV10-1 to TRBJ2-1; TRBD2 matches at 12 bases. The V segment lost 5 bases and the J segment 5 bases; nucleotides outside the gene matches: 4. Per the germline V gene, CDR1 is WNHNN and CDR2 is SYGVQD (reference sequence). This CDR3 spans 15 amino acids. The CDR3 here is CASSQGTSGHNEQFF. The CDR3 bases are TGCGCCAGCAGTCAAGGGACTAGCGGGCACAATGAGCAGTTCTTC.

The chain couples TRBV7-9 to TRBJ1-5; weak D call: TRBD1 (5 bases). The CDR3 has 13 residues. V was clipped by 5 bases and J by 8 bases, with 13 bases between them. The germline gives CDR1 SEHNR, CDR2 FQNEAQ (reference sequence). As DNA, the CDR3 is TGTGCCAGCAGCAGAGGGACGGCCAAGCCCCAGCATTTT. Translation gives CASSRGTAKPQHF.

This chain joins TRBV10-1 and TRBJ2-3; TRBD1 or TRBD2 may be the D gene (5 bases each). Trimming left V 4 bases short and J 0 bases short, with 8 bases between. The CDR3 is made up of 14 amino acids. Germline V lookup: CDR1 WNHNN, CDR2 SYGVQD (reference sequence). CDR3 loop: CASSGGISTDTQYF. In DNA form, the CDR3 reads TGCGCCAGCAGTGGGGGGATTAGCACAGATACGCAGTATTTT.

The chain carries TRBV15 and TRBJ1-1; D ambiguous. Germline V CDR1 and CDR2: LNHNV, YYDKDF (reference sequence). Trimming cost V 5 bases and J 4 bases, with 23 bases left between them. There are 17 residues in the CDR3. CDR3 sequence (DNA): TGTGCCACCAGCGGGCCACACGTAACGTCTCGGGGCACTGAAGCTTTCTTT. Translating gives CATSGPHVTSRGTEAFF.

The J gene is TRBJ2-7, the V gene TRBV6-6; D is possibly TRBD1 (6 bases). V gave up 4 bases and J gave up 0 bases, with 10 bases separating them. Germline lookup yields CDR1 MNHNY and CDR2 SVGAGI (reference sequence). There are 14 residues in the CDR3. This CDR3 is CASSFLTGSYEQYF. In DNA form, the CDR3 reads TGTGCCAGCAGTTTCCTGACAGGCTCCTACGAGCAGTACTTC.

This chain uses TRBV7-9 with TRBJ1-1, with 8 bases fitting TRBD1. Looked up from germline, CDR1 is SEHNR and CDR2 is FQNEAQ (reference sequence). There are 16 residues in the CDR3. J lost 8 bases, V lost 4 bases, and 15 bases had no gene match. This chain's CDR3 is CASSSVMDRVKTEAFF. CDR3 nucleotides: TGTGCCAGCAGCTCAGTAATGGACAGGGTGAAGACGGAAGCTTTCTTT.